The 8 T cell receptor beta chains given below trace back to one sample, sequenced in a study of OX40 agonist ivuxolimab in advanced cancers. Only in-frame clones appear in the TCRdb table, and some are missing; sequencing was by immunoSEQ multiplex PCR. Of more than 75,000 clones listed, roughly 91% were seen once; the top ten hold more than 0.3%. This sample comprised CD4+ or CD8+ T cells sorted from blood, obtained in a trial of the OX40 agonist ivuxolimab. These TCRs come from an adult with an advanced solid tumor such as melanoma, head and neck, liver or kidney cancer.

V and J are TRBV5-6 and TRBJ1-4; D is perhaps TRBD1 (5 bases). Per germline, CDR1 SGHDT and CDR2 YYEEEE. Trimming left V 8 bases short and J 2 bases short, with 16 bases between. CDR3 length: 15 amino acids. DNA for the CDR3: TGTGCCAGTCTACGGTGGGGGTACACTAATGAAAAACTGTTTTTT. Amino acid sequence: CASLRWGYTNEKLFF.

This clone was detected once. The gene calls are TRBV11-2 and TRBJ2-5; 10 bases line up with TRBD1. Germline CDR1 SGHAT, CDR2 FQNNGV. The J segment lost 13 bases and the V segment lost 0 bases, leaving 2 bases of the junction unmatched. The CDR3 has 12 amino acids. The CDR3 region is CASSLDRDRGYF. In DNA form, the CDR3 reads TGTGCCAGCAGCTTAGACCGGGACAGGGGGTACTTC.

The chain uses TRBV28 and TRBJ2-1; no definite D call. CDR3 length: 16 residues. V lost 7 bases and J lost 0, with 16 bases in between. Germline CDR1 reads MDHEN; CDR2 reads SYDVKM. CDR3 bases: TGTGCCAGCAAGCCTTACCTCGACCGCTCCTACAATGAGCAGTTCTTC. Translating gives CASKPYLDRSYNEQFF.

This chain uses TRBV18 with TRBJ1-1; the D gene is possibly TRBD1 (5 bases). With 4 bases removed from V and 3 bases from J, the gap between germline ends came to 15 bases. The CDR3 spans 15 residues. Germline CDR1 KGHSH, CDR2 LQKENI. CDR3 loop: CASSQNAGEYTEAFF. Here the CDR3 DNA reads TGTGCCAGCTCACAAAACGCGGGGGAGTACACTGAAGCTTTCTTT.

The chain combines TRBV28 with TRBJ1-1; unclear D gene. The CDR3 loop spans 15 amino acids. Germline V gene sequence: CDR1 MDHEN, CDR2 SYDVKM. V lost 6 bases, J lost 1 base, and 15 bases lay in between. CDR3 residues: CASSPLAGKNTEAFF. The DNA for the CDR3 is TGTGCCAGCAGCCCACTAGCCGGAAAGAACACTGAAGCTTTCTTT.

This clone was seen once. The V gene is TRBV19, the J gene TRBJ2-5; D is uncertain. The V end was cut by 7 bases, the J end by 4 bases, with 16 bases between. CDR3 length equals 14 residues. The V gene's germline CDR1 is LNHDA and CDR2 SQIVND (reference sequence). The CDR3 loop is CASNSHSPGETQYF. Written as DNA, the CDR3 is TGTGCCAGTAATTCTCATTCTCCCGGAGAGACCCAGTACTTC.

This rearrangement joins TRBV18 to TRBJ2-7; 8 bases map to TRBD1. Trimming removed 2 bases from V and 6 bases from J; junction bases left unmatched: 6. Germline V gene lookup returns CDR1 KGHSH and CDR2 LQKENI. The length of the CDR3 is 14 residues. The CDR3 nucleotides read TGTGCCAGCTCACCATCAGGGGGCCGTAGCGAGCAGTACTTC. As protein: CASSPSGGRSEQYF.

The chain is built from TRBV6-1 and TRBJ1-5; 7 bases match TRBD1. CDR1 is MNHNS, CDR2 SASEGT, per germline. The CDR3 runs to 15 residues. V shed 7 bases and J 2 bases; nucleotides not matched to a gene: 8. CDR3 nucleotides: TGTGCCAGCAAAACAGGGGTCTACGGCAATCAGCCCCAGCATTTT. It translates to CASKTGVYGNQPQHF.